The T cell receptor (beta chain) under discussion was sequenced for a study of long-term antiretroviral therapy in people with HIV (dated by TCRdb to 2022 to 2024). At the level of the whole study: The earliest samples were collected about a decade before the 2015 WHO recommendation for immediate ART, when ART was typically delayed until CD4 counts fell. Whether ART initiation and durable HIV suppression were associated with changes in peripheral blood TRB repertoire composition and diversity was tested in a retrospective serial study. The cohort contributed 150 to 200 cryopreserved PBMC samples from about 31 adults with confirmed HIV infection, collected serially over a mean of approximately six years (range 1-12). Of the approximately 28 participants with HIV, approximately twelve were female. No cross-contamination during QIAcube processing turned up in test extractions that ran a monoclonal T-cell line alongside 33 polyclonal samples.

Remarks on this clone: Its antigen target is currently unknown. Base qualities are not recorded, but no much larger clone differs from it by a single base.

Study-level results and caveats: ART initiation was associated with a significant increase in TRB diversity, but diversity stayed significantly below transplant donor controls even after long-term ART. Because pre-ART samples had limited cell numbers, unsorted PBMC were profiled rather than sorted CD4+ and CD8+ T cells. Expanded TRB clones identified before ART initiation dominated the repertoire at all time points, although this dominance fluctuated and declined in many PLHIV after ART. The samples span the years 2004 to 2017, and the ART regimens used at that time may not be as effective as current regimens. Because PBMC availability was limited, only the TCR beta chain was sequenced, with no alpha chain pairing. No data were available on ART adherence, viral resistance or therapy changes, limiting inferences about post-ART repertoire changes. CDR3 length ranges in HIV repertoires were narrower than in controls, and network structure suggested an antigen-experienced repertoire with only a slight naive shift after ART.

The immunoSEQ hsTCRB v3.0 assay was used at survey level resolution to sequence the TRB variable region. The target sequencing depth for TRB was about 40,000-55,000 T-cell genomes per sample. Pooled TRB libraries were sequenced on an Illumina MiSeq with a v3 150-cycle kit. The paper's data handling went like this. Repertoire analysis was performed in R inside a reproducible Nextflow workflow that covered QC, data transformation and analysis. LymphoSeq2, an R package for exploring AIRR-Seq data, was used to implement custom analyses. A handful of samples that produced fewer than 5000 total TRB sequences were removed, so approximately 190 HIV repertoires were analyzed. Among the 180 to 200 retained HIV repertoires, approximately 59 were collected before ART initiation and 120 to 140 after ART initiation. Repertoires were downsampled to 5000 TRB nucleotide sequences, with summary statistics averaged over 100 downsampling iterations. The analysis kept only TRB sequences whose CDR3 regions were at least seven amino acids long. A Shannon entropy-derived clonality score and the Gini coefficient were used to measure diversity. Repertoire networks linked the top 5000 CDR3 amino acid sequences whenever two sequences differed by an edit distance of one. GLIPH2 predicted antigen specificity groups and MHC restriction for TRB CDR3 amino acid sequences. To flag known associations with CMV, EBV, HIV or tissue antigens, CDR3 amino acid sequences were compared against VDJdb and McPAS-TCR. Pre-ART, post-ART and control groups were compared with Wilcoxon signed-rank tests and Holm-Bonferroni correction. TCRdb provides this immuneACCESS table in a form limited to in-frame rearrangements. Some clones are lacking; in checked studies, under half of them reflect an unresolved V gene, and why the rest are absent is not known. Clonal size and the V and J genes are those of that table, whereas D and trimming came from the DNA. The sample yields approximately 34,000 clones; under 85% were counted once. Clones ranked in the top ten supply 6.2% of the sample.

V is cut by 1 base and J by 8 bases, and the space between the germline ends is 9 bases. From the germline V gene (reference sequence), CDR1 is SGHNT and CDR2 is YYREEE. From its cysteine to its phenylalanine, the CDR3 spans 12 amino acids. Kept here is only the CDR3 DNA, which spans 36 bases and is read in frame from base 1. To be included, a participant needed at least one PBMC sample from before ART initiation plus at least two post-ART samples. All participants with HIV were treated in the United States of America. Before DNA extraction, cryopreserved samples of 1-10 million PBMC were thawed and then washed. At the time of the earliest PBMC sample, participants with HIV were aged between roughly 20 and 55 years. PBMC samples were contributed by each participant from 1-4 timepoints before ART initiation and 2-8 timepoints after ART initiation, with a median of 7 samples. Serial HIV viral load, CD4+ T-cell count, ART history and demographic data were obtained for every participant. A Qiagen kit on a QIAcube was used to extract genomic DNA from unsorted PBMC, with samples processed in batches of 12.

The rearrangement joined TRBV5-4 to TRBJ1-1; a weak D assignment points to TRBD1 (6 bases agree). Sample: unsorted PBMCs, taken 1 year after starting antiretroviral therapy. The origin of this receptor is a man aged 18 to 30 with HIV. The CDR3 sequence is CASSLRGREAFF. The DNA sequence is given as TGTGCCAGCAGCTTGCGGGGGCGGGAAGCTTTCTTT.